This passage covers 18 T cell receptor beta chains from one sample sequenced in a study of metastatic and nonmetastatic thyroid tumors. No treatment of any kind had been given to any patient before thyroid surgery. MiXCR reprocessed the PCR reads for TCRdb. Here the sample spans around 59,000 clones, under 20% being singletons. Sequencing was done on a sample of blood. These receptor sequences come from a male donor with papillary thyroid cancer or a benign thyroid nodule (not recorded which). Some clones in this sample may be carry-over from other donors' samples.

The sample holds many counts of this clone. The V call is TRBV6-1, the J call TRBJ1-5, with a weak D call TRBD1 (5 bases). The V gene lost 5 bases and the J gene lost 0 bases, with 8 bases spanning the gap. The CDR3 consists of 14 residues. The V gene's germline CDR1 is MNHNS and CDR2 SASEGT. DNA of the CDR3: TGTGCCAGCAGTCCTACAGGTAGCAATCAGCCCCAGCATTTT. It specifies CASSPTGSNQPQHF.

This clone was counted many times. The chain recombines TRBV6-5 with TRBJ2-5; D is uncertain. V lost 4 bases to trimming and J lost 5 bases, with 5 bases between them. CDR3 size: 11 residues. Germline CDR1 MNHEY, CDR2 SVGAGI. The CDR3 DNA reads as TGTGCCAGCAGTTCACTGGAGACCCAGTACTTC. Encoded protein: CASSSLETQYF.

The CDR3 DNA reads TGCGCCAGCAGCCTGCAGACAGGAACCTACGAGCAGTACTTC. Amino acids: CASSLQTGTYEQYF. V gene TRBV5-1 combines with J gene TRBJ2-7; TRBD1 is a possible D gene (6 bases). The CDR3 runs to 14 residues. V was shortened by 4 bases and J by 2 bases, with 13 bases between the two germline ends. The V gene's germline CDR1 is SGHRS and CDR2 YFSETQ. Looking up the rest from reference TRBV5-1 and TRBJ2-7 gives the full variable domain: KAGVTQTPRYLIKTRGQQVTLSCSPISGHRSVSWYQQTPGQGLQFLFEYFSETQRNKGNFPGRFSGRQFSNSRSEMNVSTLELGDSALYLCASSLQTGTYEQYFGPGTRLTVT.

Many counts were recorded for this clone. This chain joins TRBV7-8 and TRBJ1-4, with TRBD1 identical over 9 bases. CDR3 length: 15 amino acids. Germline-derived CDR1 and CDR2 are SGHVS and FQNEAQ. V lost 1 base, J lost 7 bases, and 4 bases stayed unmatched. CDR3 protein: CASSLVTGGGEKLFF. The CDR3 coding sequence is TGTGCCAGCAGCTTAGTGACAGGGGGGGGTGAAAAACTGTTTTTT.

About this clone itself: A clone one base away is much larger, so this may be a read error. The chain combines TRBV25-1 with TRBJ1-5; the match to TRBD1 covers 11 bases. Germline CDR1 MGHDK, CDR2 SYGVNS. The length of the CDR3 is 15 residues. CDR3 loop: CPSSSGQGDNQPQHF. The CDR3 region has the DNA TGTCCCAGCAGCTCGGGACAGGGGGACAATCAGCCCCAGCATTTT. Complete variable domain (other parts from reference TRBV25-1 and TRBJ1-5): EADIYQTPRYLVIGTGKKITLECSQTMGHDKMYWYQQDPGMELHLIHYSYGVNSTEKGDLSSESTVSRIRTEHFPLTLESARPSHTSQYLCPSSSGQGDNQPQHFGDGTRLSIL.

In its sample, this clone was seen many times. This chain connects TRBV9 to TRBJ2-7; possibly TRBD2 for D (6 bases). Germline-derived CDR1 and CDR2 are SGDLS and YYNGEE. V shed 0 bases and J shed 1 base, with 14 bases lying between them. The CDR3 consists of 16 residues. Written as DNA, the CDR3 is TGTGCCAGCAGCGTAGTTTGGCGGGGACCTTCCTACGAGCAGTACTTC. Its protein product is CASSVVWRGPSYEQYF.

At least ten counts were recorded for this clone. V and J are TRBV12-3 or TRBV12-4 and TRBJ2-1, with D unclear. The CDR3 consists of 12 residues. Trimming left V 6 bases short and J 7 bases short, with 10 bases between. The DNA of the CDR3 is TGTGCCAGCAGAGCACTAAGGAATGAGCAGTTCTTC. Translating it yields CASRALRNEQFF.

This chain connects TRBV6-1 to TRBJ2-1, with TRBD1 identical over 8 bases. V dropped 6 bases and J dropped 6; count of bases not matched to a gene: 10. Germline CDR1 MNHNS, CDR2 SASEGT. The CDR3 runs 15 residues. The CDR3 DNA sequence: TGTGCCAGCAGGTTCTGGACAGGGCAAAGCAATGAGCAGTTCTTC. It yields the protein CASRFWTGQSNEQFF.

This clone was counted ten times or more. The chain combines TRBV20-1 with TRBJ1-3, with TRBD1 matching over 8 bases. The V and J ends lost 4 bases and 2 bases, in that order; junction bases with no gene match: 10. Per the germline V gene, CDR1 is DFQATT and CDR2 is SNEGSKA (reference sequence). The CDR3 consists of 16 residues. CDR3 nucleotide sequence: TGCAGTGCTATCCAACACAGGGGGTCGACTGGAAACACCATATATTTT. Translating gives CSAIQHRGSTGNTIYF.

This clone was recorded at least ten times. The CDR3 sequence is CASSLARDTSGNTIYF. CDR3 DNA sequence: TGTGCCAGCAGTTTAGCCCGGGACACCTCTGGAAACACCATATATTTT. The J gene is TRBJ1-3, the V gene TRBV12-3 or TRBV12-4; perhaps TRBD1 as D (6 bases). V dropped 0 bases and J dropped 0 bases, with 9 bases sitting between them. This CDR3 has 16 residues.

Note on this clone: Germline is not matched at one junction end, which may reflect a read error. The chain uses TRBV30 and TRBJ1-2; D possibly corresponds to TRBD1 (6 bases). CDR3 length: 13 residues. Germline CDR1 is GTSNPN and CDR2 is SVGIG (reference sequence). CDR3 amino acids: CAWSVTRGHGYNF. The CDR3 bases are TGTGCCTGGAGTGTAACCAGGGGACATGGCTACAACTTC.

There are many counts of this clone. J is TRBJ2-1 and V is TRBV20-1; D remains ambiguous. Between the trimmed V and J ends, which lost 3 bases and 0 bases, there was a span of 12 bases. The CDR3 has 15 residues. Germline V gene data show CDR1 as DFQATT and CDR2 as SNEGSKA (reference sequence). The CDR3 here is CSASKGESSYNEQFF. Here the CDR3 DNA reads TGCAGTGCTAGTAAGGGCGAGAGCTCCTACAATGAGCAGTTCTTC.

This clone has at least ten counts. The rearrangement joins TRBV6-1 to TRBJ1-4; D is perhaps TRBD1 (6 bases). The CDR3 has 14 residues. Trimming removed 7 bases from V and 4 bases from J, with 13 bases in between. Germline V gene sequence: CDR1 MNHNS, CDR2 SASEGT. The CDR3 loop reads CASNGTPLNEKLFF. The CDR3, as DNA: TGTGCCAGCAACGGGACACCTCTTAATGAAAAACTGTTTTTT.

This clone has at least ten counts. A junction boundary mismatches the germline segment, possibly from a read error. The rearrangement joins TRBV7-9 to TRBJ1-6; D gene unclear. CDR3 length equals 14 residues. Germline lookup yields CDR1 SEHNR and CDR2 FQNEAQ (reference sequence). DNA for the CDR3: TGTGCCAGCAGCGTAGCCGGGTATAATTCACCCCTCCACTTT. Residues: CASSVAGYNSPLHF.

This clone was counted only a few times. Given a much more abundant clone one base away, this may be a read error. The rearrangement links TRBV9 to TRBJ2-1; D gene unclear. The germline CDR1 and CDR2 sequences are SGDLS and YYNGEE. The CDR3 has 14 residues. CDR3 region: CTSSVDVVSDEQFF. DNA of the CDR3: TGTACCAGCAGCGTGGATGTGGTCTCTGATGAGCAGTTCTTC.

This clone has ten or more counts. This sequence joins TRBV5-6 and TRBJ1-2, with D possibly being TRBD1 (5 bases). The CDR3 has 15 amino acids. V was trimmed by 4 bases and J by 0 bases, leaving 13 bases between them. Looked up from germline, CDR1 is SGHDT and CDR2 is YYEEEE. CDR3 loop: CASSPGLAANYGYTF. Here the CDR3 DNA reads TGTGCCAGCAGCCCGGGACTTGCTGCTAACTATGGCTACACCTTC.

This clone was observed many times. The chain links TRBV30 to TRBJ2-5; no clear D gene. V was trimmed by 1 base and J by 4 bases, leaving 1 base between them. CDR1 is GTSNPN and CDR2 is SVGIG in the germline V gene (reference sequence). This CDR3 comprises 10 residues. CDR3 loop: CAWSGETQYF. The CDR3 nucleotides are TGTGCCTGGAGTGGAGAGACCCAGTACTTC.

This clone showed up just a few times. The chain couples TRBV6-2 or TRBV6-3 to TRBJ1-6; D remains ambiguous. This CDR3 spans 15 amino acids. Germline values: CDR1 MNHEY, CDR2 SVGEGT. Trimming cost V 0 bases and J 7 bases, with 10 bases left between them. The CDR3 sequence is CASSYSNMENSPLHF. CDR3 coding DNA: TGTGCCAGCAGTTACTCGAACATGGAAAATTCACCCCTCCACTTT.